This is a list of T cell receptor beta chains from one sample in a study of T cell responses to AZD1222 COVID-19 vaccine. Profiling relied on immunoSEQ multiplex PCR, and the TCRdb table lists in-frame clones only, not all of them. The table lists some 130,000 clones, around 86% of them singletons, with approximately 20% in the top ten. This material consisted of peripheral blood, taken on day 0 of AZD1222 vaccination. All receptors derive from an adult in good health. The CDR3 runs from the conserved cysteine through the conserved F or W. Fields, in order: J gene, clone size, D gene, V gene, CDR3 DNA, CDR3 protein. D genes are given only for firm matches. Expanded clones are given a class, and other clones once, few, many or no size at all.

TRBJ2-2 - - TRBV18 TGTGCCAGCTCACTCTCAGGGGGACTCAGTCAAGGAACCGGGGAGCTGTTTTTT CASSLSGGLSQGTGELFF
TRBJ2-7 once - TRBV10-3 TGTGCCATCAGTGAGTCTGGGACGGACCTCTACGAGCAGTACTTC CAISESGTDLYEQYF
TRBJ2-3 - TRBD1 TRBV30 TGTGCCTGGAACCCGGGACAGGGTAGCGCAGATACGCAGTATTTT CAWNPGQGSADTQYF
TRBJ2-1 - - TRBV7-2 TGTGCCAGCAGCAGGACAGCAACCTACAATGAGCAGTTCTTC CASSRTATYNEQFF
TRBJ1-2 - - TRBV6-4 TGTGCCAGCAGTGACTCAGGTGGGCAGGGTCACTATGGCTACACCTTC CASSDSGGQGHYGYTF
TRBJ1-2 - - TRBV6-2/TRBV6-3 TGTGCCAGCAGTTACGGACAGTTCTATGGCTACACCTTC CASSYGQFYGYTF
TRBJ2-2 - TRBD2 TRBV6-2/TRBV6-3 TGTGCCAGCAGCCTACTAGCGGGGGCATTCGGGGAGCTGTTTTTT CASSLLAGAFGELFF
TRBJ1-1 - TRBD1 TRBV10-3 TGTGCCACCTCGGATAGACAGGGAGAAGCTTTCTTT CATSDRQGEAFF
TRBJ1-5 - - TRBV12-3/TRBV12-4 TGTGCCAGCAGTTTAAGGGGTCAGCCCCAGCATTTT CASSLRGQPQHF
TRBJ2-5 - TRBD2 TRBV6-2/TRBV6-3 TGTGCCAGCAGCCTTGAGGGGAGGGCTGGGACCCAGTACTTC CASSLEGRAGTQYF
TRBJ2-7 - TRBD2 TRBV6-2/TRBV6-3 TGTGCCAGCAGTTACGGGGCGACTAGCGGAGGTTTCAGGGGTCTCTCCGAGCAGTACTTC CASSYGATSGGFRGLSEQYF
TRBJ1-6 - - TRBV4-3 TGCGCCAGCAGCCAAGCCCCCAGGGTCGTTGAAGGAACCCCCCTCCACTTT CASSQAPRVVEGTPLHF
TRBJ2-7 - TRBD2 TRBV5-5 TGTGCCAGCAGCGGGAGGGACTCCTACTACGAGCAGTACTTC CASSGRDSYYEQYF
TRBJ1-1 - - TRBV6-5 TGTGCCAGCAGTTACGTACCTCAGAGGGGGAACACTGAAGCTTTCTTT CASSYVPQRGNTEAFF
TRBJ2-7 - - TRBV28 TGTGCCAGCAGTGACCAAACAGGTACCTACGAGCAGTACTTC CASSDQTGTYEQYF
TRBJ1-6 - - TRBV4-2 TGTGCCAGCAGCCCGCACAGCCAGGGGACAAATTCACCCCTCCACTTT CASSPHSQGTNSPLHF
TRBJ1-5 - - TRBV2 TGTGCCAGCAGTGAGGACAGTAACAGCAATCAGCCCCAGCATTTT CASSEDSNSNQPQHF
TRBJ2-7 - - TRBV5-1 TGCGCCAGCAGCTTAACAGAGTACGAGCAGTACTTC CASSLTEYEQYF
TRBJ2-3 - TRBD2 TRBV6-2/TRBV6-3 TGTGCCAGCAGTTTCTCCTCCCTAGCGGGGGGCCGAAGCACAGATACGCAGTATTTT CASSFSSLAGGRSTDTQYF
TRBJ1-2 - - TRBV7-9 TGTGCCAGCAGCTTAGCCGGGGACTATGGCTACACCTTC CASSLAGDYGYTF
TRBJ2-3 - - TRBV28 TGTGCCAGCAGCCCCCTTACAGGCGCGGGCCCAGATACGCAGTATTTT CASSPLTGAGPDTQYF
TRBJ1-1 few TRBD1 TRBV28 TGTGCCAGCAGCCCATTAGGGGACAGGGGAAATATGAACACTGAAGCTTTCTTT CASSPLGDRGNMNTEAFF
TRBJ1-1 - TRBD1 TRBV10-1 TGCGCCAGCAGTCCGGGACAGGGGTTTGAAGCTTTCTTT CASSPGQGFEAFF
TRBJ2-1 - - TRBV6-2/TRBV6-3 TGTGCCAGCAGCGGTGGGGGTCGCTACTCCTACAATGAGCAGTTCTTC CASSGGGRYSYNEQFF
TRBJ2-3 once - TRBV9 TGTGCCAGCAGCGTAGTGTGGTCTAGGCAGAGCACAGATACGCAGTATTTT CASSVVWSRQSTDTQYF
TRBJ2-7 - - TRBV7-2 TGTGCCAGCAGCCCCTTCCGACCGTCGATACGCACCTACGAGCAGTACTTC CASSPFRPSIRTYEQYF
TRBJ2-2 - TRBD1 TRBV2 TGTGCCAGCCTTACCGGGACAGGGGGCCTCATCGGGGAGCTGTTTTTT CASLTGTGGLIGELFF
TRBJ2-2 - TRBD1 TRBV28 TGTGCCAGCACCGGGGACAGGGGGCCCGGGGAGCTGTTTTTT CASTGDRGPGELFF
TRBJ1-3 - TRBD1 TRBV7-2 TGTGCCAGCAGCTTAGGGGGACAGGGGGCTTCTGGAAACACCATATATTTT CASSLGGQGASGNTIYF
TRBJ2-7 - - TRBV4-3 TGCGCCAGCAGCCAAGATGGCCGCCCTAAGGACGAGCAGTACTTC CASSQDGRPKDEQYF
TRBJ1-2 once - TRBV5-8 TGTGCCAGCAGATATTTCGGGACTGCTTATGGCTACACCTTC CASRYFGTAYGYTF
TRBJ2-2 - - TRBV11-3 TGTGCCAGCAGCTTAGAGACAGGGGAGCTGTTTTTT CASSLETGELFF
TRBJ1-1 once - TRBV15 TGTGCCACCAGGACAGCCCGAGGGACTGAAGCTTTCTTT CATRTARGTEAFF
TRBJ1-3 - - TRBV29-1 TGCAGCGTTTCACAGGGACTCTCTGGAAACACCATATATTTT CSVSQGLSGNTIYF
TRBJ2-3 once - TRBV5-1 TGCGCCAGCAGCTCGAACACAGATACGCAGTATTTT CASSSNTDTQYF
TRBJ2-4 - TRBD1 TRBV29-1 TGCAGCGTTGTGACAGGGGGGAAGGCCAAAAACATTCAGTACTTC CSVVTGGKAKNIQYF
TRBJ2-7 - TRBD2 TRBV4-3 TGCGCCAGCAGCCAGAACCTAGCGGGGAGCTCCTACGAGCAGTACTTC CASSQNLAGSSYEQYF
TRBJ2-7 - - TRBV4-1 TGCGCCAGCAGCCAAGAACCCAAGAGCTACGAGCAGTACTTC CASSQEPKSYEQYF
TRBJ1-1 - TRBD1 TRBV9 TGTGCCAGCAGCGTCGCCCAGACAGGGGTTGGGGCTTTCTTT CASSVAQTGVGAFF
TRBJ2-3 - - TRBV14 TGTGCCAGCAGCCACAGGGTTAGCACAGATACGCAGTATTTT CASSHRVSTDTQYF
TRBJ1-4 - - TRBV9 TGTGCCAGCAGCACAACGGGGTGGGGGCAGCCGAATGAAAAACTGTTTTTT CASSTTGWGQPNEKLFF
TRBJ1-2 - - TRBV19 TGTGCCAGTAGTCTTCATATACGGATGACTTATGGCTACACCTTC CASSLHIRMTYGYTF
TRBJ1-2 - - TRBV11-2 TGTGCCAGCAGCCCCCTTGGGGGCACCTACTATGGCTACACCTTC CASSPLGGTYYGYTF
TRBJ1-4 - - TRBV19 TGTGCCAGTAGTATAGGGGCCGGGCGGACTAATGAAAAACTGTTTTTT CASSIGAGRTNEKLFF
TRBJ2-1 few - TRBV11-2 TGTGCCAGCAGCGAGGGGGGTAGCTCCTACAATGAGCAGTTCTTC CASSEGGSSYNEQFF
TRBJ2-2 few TRBD1 TRBV5-6 TGTGCCAGCAGCTCTTCCGGGACAGGGTACACCGGGGAGCTGTTTTTT CASSSSGTGYTGELFF
TRBJ1-5 - - TRBV24-1 TGTGCCACCAGTCCTGGAGGTTTCAATCAGCCCCAGCATTTT CATSPGGFNQPQHF
TRBJ2-5 - TRBD2 TRBV5-4 TGTGCCAGCAGCTCTTATAGCGGGGGGCGGTTGGAGACCCAGTACTTC CASSSYSGGRLETQYF
TRBJ1-2 few - TRBV28 TGTGCCAGCAACCCAGGTGGGGGGCGAGGTGGCTACACCTTC CASNPGGGRGGYTF
TRBJ2-5 once - TRBV3-1/TRBV3-2 TGTGCCAGCACCACCCGGTACGGGGAGACCCAGTACTTC CASTTRYGETQYF
TRBJ2-1 many TRBD2 TRBV29-1 TGCAGCGCCCCCGAGGGAGGGGACTACAATGAGCAGTTCTTC CSAPEGGDYNEQFF
TRBJ2-1 few - TRBV5-1 TGCGCCAGCAGCTTTTTTATTGCGGCAAAATCCTACAATGAGCAGTTCTTC CASSFFIAAKSYNEQFF
TRBJ1-4 few - TRBV7-9 TGTGCCAGCAGCCCCGGGAGGGAAGGGGCTAATGAAAAACTGTTTTTT CASSPGREGANEKLFF
TRBJ1-2 - - TRBV28 TGTGCCAGCAGCCGGACGTCTGGCTACACCTTC CASSRTSGYTF